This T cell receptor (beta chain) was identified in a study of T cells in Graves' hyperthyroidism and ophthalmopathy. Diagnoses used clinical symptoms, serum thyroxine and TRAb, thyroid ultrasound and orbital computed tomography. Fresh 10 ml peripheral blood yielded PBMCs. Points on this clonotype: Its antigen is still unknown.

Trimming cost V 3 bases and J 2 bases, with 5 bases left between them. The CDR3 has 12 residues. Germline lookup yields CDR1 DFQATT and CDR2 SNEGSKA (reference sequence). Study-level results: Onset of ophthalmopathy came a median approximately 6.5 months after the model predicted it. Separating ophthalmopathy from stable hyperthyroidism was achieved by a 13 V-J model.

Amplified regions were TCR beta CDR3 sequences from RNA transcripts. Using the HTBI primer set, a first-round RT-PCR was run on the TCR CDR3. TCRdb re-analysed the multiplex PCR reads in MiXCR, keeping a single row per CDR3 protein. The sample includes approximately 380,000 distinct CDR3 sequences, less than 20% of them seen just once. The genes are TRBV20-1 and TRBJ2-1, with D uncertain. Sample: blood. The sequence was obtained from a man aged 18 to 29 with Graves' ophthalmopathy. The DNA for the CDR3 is TGCAGTGCTAGTGGCACCTACAATGAGCAGTTCTTC. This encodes CSASGTYNEQFF.